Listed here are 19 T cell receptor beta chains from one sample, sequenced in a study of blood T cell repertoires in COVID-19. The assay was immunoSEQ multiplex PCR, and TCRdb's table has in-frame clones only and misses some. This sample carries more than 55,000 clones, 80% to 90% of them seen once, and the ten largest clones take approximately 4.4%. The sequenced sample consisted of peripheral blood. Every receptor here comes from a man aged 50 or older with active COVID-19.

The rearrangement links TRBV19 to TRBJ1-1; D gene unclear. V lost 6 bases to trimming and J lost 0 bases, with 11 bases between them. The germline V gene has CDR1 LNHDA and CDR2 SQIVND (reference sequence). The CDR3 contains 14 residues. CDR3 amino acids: CASSAPTMNTEAFF. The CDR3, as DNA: TGTGCCAGTAGCGCACCTACTATGAACACTGAAGCTTTCTTT.

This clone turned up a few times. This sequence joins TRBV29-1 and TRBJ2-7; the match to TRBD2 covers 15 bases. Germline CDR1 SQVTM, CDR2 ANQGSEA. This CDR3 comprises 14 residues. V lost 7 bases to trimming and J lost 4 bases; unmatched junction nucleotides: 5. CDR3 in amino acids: CSAAGTSGRYEQYF. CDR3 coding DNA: TGCAGCGCCGCCGGGACTAGCGGGAGGTACGAGCAGTACTTC.

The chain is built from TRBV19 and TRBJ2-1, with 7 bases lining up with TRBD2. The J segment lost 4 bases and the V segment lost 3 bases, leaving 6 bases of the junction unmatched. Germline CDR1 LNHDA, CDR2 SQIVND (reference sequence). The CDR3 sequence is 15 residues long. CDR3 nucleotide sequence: TGTGCCAGTAGTATGGGGAGGGGCAGGTACAATGAGCAGTTCTTC. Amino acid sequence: CASSMGRGRYNEQFF.

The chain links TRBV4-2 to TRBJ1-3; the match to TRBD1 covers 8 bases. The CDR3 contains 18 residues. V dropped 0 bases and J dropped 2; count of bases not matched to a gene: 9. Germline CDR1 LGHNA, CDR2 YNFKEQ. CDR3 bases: TGTGCCAGCAGCCAAGATTCCACAGGGGGAAGACCTGGAAACACCATATATTTT. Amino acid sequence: CASSQDSTGGRPGNTIYF.

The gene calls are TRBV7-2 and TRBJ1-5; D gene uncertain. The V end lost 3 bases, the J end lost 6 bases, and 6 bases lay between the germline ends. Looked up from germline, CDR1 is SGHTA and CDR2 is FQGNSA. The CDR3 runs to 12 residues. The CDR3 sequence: CASSFSSQPQHF. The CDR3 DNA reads TGTGCCAGCAGCTTTTCTTCTCAGCCCCAGCATTTT.

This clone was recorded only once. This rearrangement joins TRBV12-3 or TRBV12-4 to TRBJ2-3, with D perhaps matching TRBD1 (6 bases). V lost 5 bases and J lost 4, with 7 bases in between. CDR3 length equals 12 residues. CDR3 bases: TGTGCCAGCAGTCCAGGGGCAGATACGCAGTATTTT. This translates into CASSPGADTQYF.

CDR3 residues: CASSLVGTSGYNEQFF. For the CDR3, the DNA is TGTGCCAGCAGCTTAGTTGGGACTAGCGGTTACAATGAGCAGTTCTTC. This chain uses TRBV7-2 with TRBJ2-1, with 11 bases identical to TRBD2. Germline CDR1 reads SGHTA; CDR2 reads FQGNSA. This CDR3 has 16 residues. V shed 1 base, J shed 4 bases, and the junction held 3 bases outside the gene matches.

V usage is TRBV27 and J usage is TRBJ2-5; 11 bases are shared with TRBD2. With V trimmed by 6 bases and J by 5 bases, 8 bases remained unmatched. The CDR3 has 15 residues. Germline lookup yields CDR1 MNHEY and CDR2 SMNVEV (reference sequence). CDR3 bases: TGTGCCAGCAGACCACTAGCGGGAGAATTGGAGACCCAGTACTTC. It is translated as CASRPLAGELETQYF.

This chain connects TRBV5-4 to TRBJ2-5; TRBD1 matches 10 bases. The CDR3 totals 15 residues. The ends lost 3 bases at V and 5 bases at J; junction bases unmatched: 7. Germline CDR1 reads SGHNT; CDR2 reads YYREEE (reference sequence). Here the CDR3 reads CASSYRTGGGETQYF. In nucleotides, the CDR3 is TGTGCCAGCAGCTACCGGACAGGGGGGGGTGAGACCCAGTACTTC.

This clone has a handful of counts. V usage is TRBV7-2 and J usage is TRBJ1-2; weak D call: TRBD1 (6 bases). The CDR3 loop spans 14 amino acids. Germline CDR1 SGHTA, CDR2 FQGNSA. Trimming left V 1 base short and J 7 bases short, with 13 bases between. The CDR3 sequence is CASSLDPGVGGYTF. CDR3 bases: TGTGCCAGCAGCTTAGACCCAGGGGTAGGTGGCTACACCTTC.

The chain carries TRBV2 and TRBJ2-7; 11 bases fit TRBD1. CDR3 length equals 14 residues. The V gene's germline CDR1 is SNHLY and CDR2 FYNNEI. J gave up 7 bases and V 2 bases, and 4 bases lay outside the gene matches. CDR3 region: CASSEWTGGGEQYF. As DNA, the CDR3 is TGTGCCAGCAGTGAATGGACAGGGGGCGGAGAGCAGTACTTC.

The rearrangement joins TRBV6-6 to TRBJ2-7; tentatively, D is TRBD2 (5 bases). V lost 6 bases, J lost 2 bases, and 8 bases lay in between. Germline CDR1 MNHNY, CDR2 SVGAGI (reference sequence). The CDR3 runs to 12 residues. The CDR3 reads CASSPGTYEQYF. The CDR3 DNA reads TGTGCCAGCAGCCCCGGGACCTACGAGCAGTACTTC.

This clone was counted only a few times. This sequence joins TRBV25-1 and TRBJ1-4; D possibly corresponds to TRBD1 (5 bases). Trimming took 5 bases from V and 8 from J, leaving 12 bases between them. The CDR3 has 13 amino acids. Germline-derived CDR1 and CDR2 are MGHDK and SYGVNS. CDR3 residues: CASSPQGGEKLFF. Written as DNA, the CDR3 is TGTGCCAGCAGTCCGCAGGGAGGGGAAAAACTGTTTTTT.

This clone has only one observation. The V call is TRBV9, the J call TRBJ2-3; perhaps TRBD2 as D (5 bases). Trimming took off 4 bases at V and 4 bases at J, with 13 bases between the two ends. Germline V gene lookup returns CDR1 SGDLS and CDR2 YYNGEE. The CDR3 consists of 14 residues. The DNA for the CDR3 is TGTGCCAGCAGCACCCAGCTAGCATCAGATACGCAGTATTTT. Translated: CASSTQLASDTQYF.

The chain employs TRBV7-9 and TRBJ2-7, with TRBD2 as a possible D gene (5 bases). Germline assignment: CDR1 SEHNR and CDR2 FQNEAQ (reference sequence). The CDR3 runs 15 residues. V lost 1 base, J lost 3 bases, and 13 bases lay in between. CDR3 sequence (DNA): TGTGCCAGCAGCTTAGGGGGTAGGCGGGTCTACGAGCAGTACTTC. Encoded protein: CASSLGGRRVYEQYF.

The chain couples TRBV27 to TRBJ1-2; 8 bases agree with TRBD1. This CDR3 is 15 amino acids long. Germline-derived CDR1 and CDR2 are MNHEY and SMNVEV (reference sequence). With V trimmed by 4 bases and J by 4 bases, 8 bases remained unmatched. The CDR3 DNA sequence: TGTGCCAGCAGTTCAGGACAGGGAGGCGGCTATGGCTACACCTTC. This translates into CASSSGQGGGYGYTF.

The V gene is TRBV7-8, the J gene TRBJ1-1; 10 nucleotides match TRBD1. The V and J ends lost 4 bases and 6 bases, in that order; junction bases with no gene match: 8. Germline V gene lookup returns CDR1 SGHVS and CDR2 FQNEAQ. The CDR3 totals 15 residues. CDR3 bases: TGTGCCAGCAGCTACGACCGGGACAGGGGCCCTGAAGCTTTCTTT. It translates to CASSYDRDRGPEAFF.

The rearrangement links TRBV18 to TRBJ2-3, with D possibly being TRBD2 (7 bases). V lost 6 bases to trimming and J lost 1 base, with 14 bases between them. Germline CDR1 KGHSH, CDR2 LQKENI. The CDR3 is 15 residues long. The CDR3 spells CASSLGGGRTDTQYF. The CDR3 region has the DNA TGTGCCAGCTCCCTAGGGGGGGGCCGCACAGATACGCAGTATTTT.

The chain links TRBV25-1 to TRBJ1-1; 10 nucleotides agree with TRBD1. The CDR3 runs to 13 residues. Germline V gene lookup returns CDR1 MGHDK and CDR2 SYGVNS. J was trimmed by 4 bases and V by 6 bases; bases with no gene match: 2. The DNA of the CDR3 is TGTGCCAGCAGCCGGGACAGGGGCACTGAAGCTTTCTTT. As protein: CASSRDRGTEAFF.